Listed below are T cell receptor beta chains from one sample, sequenced in a study of vaccination effects on CD4 cells after COVID-19. Their cognate antigens are unknown. Profiled with immunoSEQ multiplex PCR; TCRdb holds only in-frame clones, not every one. Of around 26,000 clones listed, 69% were seen once; the top ten hold approximately 8.3%. This sample comprised CD4+ T cells from PBMCs cultured with SARS-CoV-2 spike peptides, obtained after COVID-19 vaccination. These receptors all come from a human donor who received a COVID-19 vaccine. Both conserved end residues are part of each CDR3. The D gene is left open where the match is weak. Expanded clones get a size class; other rows say once, few or many, or leave the size out.

>TRBD1|TRBJ1-2|NA|TRBV10-3
CAISRDRDRDYGYTF
TGTGCCATCAGTAGAGACCGGGACAGGGACTATGGCTACACCTTC
>NA|TRBJ1-1|once|TRBV27
CASSLSLVNTEAFF
TGTGCCAGCAGTTTATCGCTGGTGAACACTGAAGCTTTCTTT
>TRBD2|TRBJ2-2|NA|TRBV28
CASSVRLADTGELFF
TGTGCCAGCAGTGTTAGACTAGCAGACACCGGGGAGCTGTTTTTT
>NA|TRBJ1-6|NA|TRBV30
CAWRLAGFSYNSPLHF
TGTGCCTGGAGACTCGCGGGATTCTCCTATAATTCACCCCTCCACTTT
>TRBD1|TRBJ1-1|NA|TRBV7-2
CASSPNPTGVNTEAFF
TGTGCCAGCAGCCCTAATCCCACAGGGGTGAACACTGAAGCTTTCTTT
>TRBD1|TRBJ2-5|NA|TRBV5-1
CASSSRDREWETQYF
TGCGCCAGCAGTAGCCGGGACAGGGAGTGGGAGACCCAGTACTTC
>NA|TRBJ1-1|few|TRBV4-1
CASSGVWGNTEAFF
TGCGCCAGCAGCGGGGTATGGGGGAACACTGAAGCTTTCTTT
>NA|TRBJ2-7|few|TRBV5-1
CASSSDFSYEQYF
TGCGCCAGCAGCTCGGACTTCTCCTACGAGCAGTACTTC
>NA|TRBJ1-3|NA|TRBV30
CAWSVGDLGANTIYF
TGTGCCTGGAGTGTGGGGGACTTAGGGGCCAACACCATATATTTT
>NA|TRBJ2-7|NA|TRBV2
CASSQLGSYEQYF
TGTGCCAGTAGCCAGTTGGGATCCTACGAGCAGTACTTC
>NA|TRBJ2-3|few|TRBV6-5
CASKTGLFTDTQYF
TGTGCCAGCAAGACGGGACTTTTCACAGATACGCAGTATTTT
>TRBD2|TRBJ2-1|once|TRBV3-1/TRBV3-2
CASSQVLAPSYNEQFF
TGTGCCAGCAGCCAGGTACTAGCGCCTTCCTACAATGAGCAGTTCTTC
>NA|TRBJ2-5|NA|TRBV5-1
CASHQGSAETQYF
TGCGCCAGTCACCAAGGCTCGGCAGAGACCCAGTACTTC
>TRBD1|TRBJ2-5|NA|TRBV6-5
CASRISRGLGETQYF
TGTGCCAGCAGGATTAGCAGGGGGCTGGGAGAGACCCAGTACTTC
>NA|TRBJ1-1|NA|TRBV19
CASSGAVRFNTEAFF
TGTGCCAGTAGTGGGGCCGTGCGGTTTAACACTGAAGCTTTCTTT
>TRBD2|TRBJ2-1|NA|TRBV6-4
CASSLAGDSNEQFF
TGTGCCAGCAGTCTAGCGGGAGATAGCAATGAGCAGTTCTTC
>NA|TRBJ1-2|NA|TRBV30
CAWGMYGYTF
TGTGCCTGGGGGATGTATGGCTACACCTTC
>NA|TRBJ1-3|NA|TRBV25-1
CASSASSTGTSGNTIYF
TGTGCCAGCAGTGCCTCATCGACAGGAACCTCTGGAAACACCATATATTTT
>TRBD1|TRBJ2-7|NA|TRBV27
CASSEQGGVGEQYF
TGTGCCAGCAGTGAACAGGGGGGAGTTGGCGAGCAGTACTTC
>TRBD2|TRBJ2-5|NA|TRBV3-1/TRBV3-2
CASSQVSGVQETQYF
TGTGCCAGCAGCCAGGTCAGCGGGGTTCAAGAGACCCAGTACTTC
>NA|TRBJ1-4|few|TRBV19
CASSRTPQGSNEKLFF
TGTGCCAGTAGCCGAACCCCACAGGGTTCTAATGAAAAACTGTTTTTT
>TRBD2|TRBJ2-3|NA|TRBV6-5
CASRYTSGSTDTQYF
TGTGCCAGCAGGTACACTAGCGGGAGCACAGATACGCAGTATTTT
>TRBD1|TRBJ1-5|NA|TRBV7-2
CASSLVQGARQPQHF
TGTGCCAGCAGCTTAGTGCAGGGGGCAAGACAGCCCCAGCATTTT
>NA|TRBJ1-2|few|TRBV19
CASSMYSGRDYGYTF
TGTGCCAGTAGTATGTATTCGGGGCGCGACTATGGCTACACCTTC
>NA|TRBJ1-3|NA|TRBV5-4
CASSLDAVKGSGNTIYF
TGTGCCAGCAGCTTGGATGCGGTAAAGGGTAGTGGAAACACCATATATTTT
>NA|TRBJ1-3|NA|TRBV3-1/TRBV3-2
CASSRGQGALGSGNTIYF
TGTGCCAGCAGCCGCGGCCAGGGAGCGCTGGGTTCTGGAAACACCATATATTTT
>NA|TRBJ2-5|NA|TRBV11-2
CASSLGSILETQYF
TGTGCCAGCAGCTTAGGATCAATTCTCGAGACCCAGTACTTC
>NA|TRBJ2-7|few|TRBV10-1
CASSESITGAYEQYF
TGCGCCAGCAGTGAGTCGATAACCGGGGCGTACGAGCAGTACTTC
>NA|TRBJ2-1|few|TRBV15
CATSRESSGFSYNEQFF
TGTGCCACCAGCAGAGAGAGTAGCGGATTCTCCTACAATGAGCAGTTCTTC
>NA|TRBJ2-7|NA|TRBV27
CASSLSRGTYEQYF
TGTGCCAGCAGTTTATCGAGGGGGACCTACGAGCAGTACTTC
>NA|TRBJ1-2|few|TRBV29-1
CSVVFSYYGYTF
TGCAGCGTTGTCTTCTCCTACTATGGCTACACCTTC
>NA|TRBJ2-2|few|TRBV6-5
CASRPTGYTGELFF
TGTGCCAGCAGGCCAACAGGGTACACCGGGGAGCTGTTTTTT